What follows are 5 T cell receptor beta chains derived from one specimen sequenced in a study of CD8+ T cells in alopecia areata. Isolated RNA was reverse transcribed into cDNA used as the sequencing template. Using immunoSEQ multiplex PCR, the repertoire was profiled, and TCRdb retains in-frame clones only, with some absent. The top ten clones hold 14% to 15% of a sample with 150,000 to 200,000 clones, 59% of them seen once. The sample was CD4+ T cells sorted from blood, taken at week 0. Every receptor here comes from a human donor with alopecia areata.

In regard to this clone: Additional DNA sequences in this sample encode the identical CDR3. The chain joins TRBV30 to TRBJ2-2, with D maybe TRBD2 (6 bases). Germline V lookup: CDR1 GTSNPN, CDR2 SVGIG (reference sequence). V gave up 0 bases and J gave up 5 bases, with 7 bases separating them. CDR3 size: 13 residues. The DNA for the CDR3 is TGTGCCTGGAGTGTTGGAGGGACCGGGGAGCTGTTTTTT. It is translated as CAWSVGGTGELFF.

This clone was found once. The V call is TRBV10-3, the J call TRBJ2-5; D is unresolved. The CDR3 contains 15 residues. The germline CDR1 and CDR2 sequences are ENHRY and SYGVKD. Trimming left V 2 bases short and J 2 bases short, with 12 bases between. The CDR3 reads CAISEPSGPQETQYF. CDR3 sequence (DNA): TGTGCCATCAGTGAGCCATCCGGGCCGCAAGAGACCCAGTACTTC.

This rearrangement joins TRBV30 to TRBJ1-5; no reliable D call. V lost 3 bases and J 0 bases, leaving 9 bases between the germline ends. The CDR3 contains 14 residues. Germline CDR1 and CDR2: GTSNPN and SVGIG (reference sequence). The CDR3 protein is CAWSYDYSNQPQHF. The CDR3 bases are TGTGCCTGGAGCTACGACTATAGCAATCAGCCCCAGCATTTT.

The chain couples TRBV11-2 to TRBJ2-7, with 7 bases identical to TRBD1. V dropped 5 bases and J dropped 3; count of bases not matched to a gene: 7. The CDR3 extends over 14 amino acids. The germline gives CDR1 SGHAT, CDR2 FQNNGV. In nucleotides, the CDR3 is TGTGCCAGCAGCCTCACAGGGGCCCGCTACGAGCAGTACTTC. Its protein product is CASSLTGARYEQYF.

This clone appeared a few times. The rearrangement joins TRBV4-1 to TRBJ1-2; 8 bases agree with TRBD1. Trimming at V came to 4 bases and at J to 3 bases, leaving 7 bases not matched to a gene. From germline, CDR1 is MGHRA and CDR2 YSYEKL. The CDR3 sequence is 15 residues long. The CDR3 DNA follows: TGCGCCAGCAGCCTAGGACAGGGCCCAGACTATGGCTACACCTTC. It encodes CASSLGQGPDYGYTF.